This T cell receptor beta chain was captured in a study of blood T cell repertoires in COVID-19. V dropped 4 bases and J dropped 2 bases, with 15 bases sitting between them. In germline, CDR1 is MGHRA, CDR2 YSYEKL. The CDR3 consists of 16 residues. Measured with immunoSEQ multiplex PCR; TCRdb has only the in-frame clones, and not every one. The profile shows tens of thousands of clones, about 80% of them singletons. The chain has TRBV4-1 and TRBJ1-3; D is perhaps TRBD1 (5 bases). The specimen sequenced was peripheral blood. This receptor was obtained from a human donor in a cohort sampled during active COVID-19. The CDR3 here is CASSRRTGLAGNTIYF. The DNA for the CDR3 is TGCGCCAGCAGCCGGAGGACGGGACTTGCTGGAAACACCATATATTTT.